The T cell receptor (beta chain) under discussion was sequenced for a study of shared clonotypes between healthy human individuals. The donors, healthy adults who were HIV-negative, had experienced no recent acute infections or vaccinations. Each sample came from a Caucasian adult donor living in Nashville, Tennessee. The CDR3 totals 17 residues. From germline, CDR1 is MDHEN and CDR2 SYDVKM. The V and J ends lost 1 base and 7 bases respectively, with 20 bases between them. Genomic DNA per cell subset filled all wells of several immunoSEQ plates. Assay used: immunoSEQ multiplex PCR; TCRdb lists only in-frame clones, some missing. The sample has approximately 620,000 clones, around 97% seen once; the top ten hold around 0.057%.

The V gene is TRBV28, the J gene TRBJ2-1; TRBD2 is a possible D gene (5 bases). Sequenced: naive CD4+ T cells sorted from blood. Subset in this sample: CD45RA+ positively selected. The origin of this receptor is a woman aged 25-40 years in good health. CDR3 protein: CASSLSRLGRISNEQFF. The CDR3 nucleotides are TGTGCCAGCAGTTTATCAAGGTTAGGGAGAATATCAAATGAGCAGTTCTTC.